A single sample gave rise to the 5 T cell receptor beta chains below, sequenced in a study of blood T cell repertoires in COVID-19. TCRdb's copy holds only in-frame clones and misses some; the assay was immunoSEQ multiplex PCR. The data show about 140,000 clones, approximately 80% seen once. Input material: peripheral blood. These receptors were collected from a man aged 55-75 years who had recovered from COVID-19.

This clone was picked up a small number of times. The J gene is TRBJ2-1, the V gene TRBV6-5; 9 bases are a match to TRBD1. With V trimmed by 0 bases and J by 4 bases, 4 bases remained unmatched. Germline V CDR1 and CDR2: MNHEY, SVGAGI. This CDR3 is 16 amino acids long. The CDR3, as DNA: TGTGCCAGCAGTTACTCTACAGGGGGCCCGTACAATGAGCAGTTCTTC. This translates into CASSYSTGGPYNEQFF.

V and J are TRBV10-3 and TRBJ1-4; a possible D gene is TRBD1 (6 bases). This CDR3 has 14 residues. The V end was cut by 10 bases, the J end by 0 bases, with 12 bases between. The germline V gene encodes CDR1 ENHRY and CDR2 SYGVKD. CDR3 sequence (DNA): TGTGCCACCCGAGGGGGGGCAACTAATGAAAAACTGTTTTTT. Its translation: CATRGGATNEKLFF.

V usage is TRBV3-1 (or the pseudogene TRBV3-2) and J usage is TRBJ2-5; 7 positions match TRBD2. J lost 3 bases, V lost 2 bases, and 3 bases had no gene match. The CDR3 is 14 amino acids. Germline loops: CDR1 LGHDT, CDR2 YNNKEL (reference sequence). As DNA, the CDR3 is TGTGCCAGCAGCCAACCTAGCGGTAAAGAGACCCAGTACTTC. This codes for CASSQPSGKETQYF.

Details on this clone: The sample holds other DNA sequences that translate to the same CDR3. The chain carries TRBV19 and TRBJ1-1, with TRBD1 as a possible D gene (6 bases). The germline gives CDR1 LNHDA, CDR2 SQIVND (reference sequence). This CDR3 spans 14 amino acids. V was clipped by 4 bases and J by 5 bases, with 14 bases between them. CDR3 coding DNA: TGTGCCAGTAGTACACAGGGAAGTGGTACTGAAGCTTTCTTT. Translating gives CASSTQGSGTEAFF. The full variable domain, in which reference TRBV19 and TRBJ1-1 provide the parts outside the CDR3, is DGGITQSPKYLFRKEGQNVTLSCEQNLNHDAMYWYRQDPGQGLRLIYYSQIVNDFQKGDIAEGYSVSREKKESFPLTVTSAQKNPTAFYLCASSTQGSGTEAFFGQGTRLTVV.

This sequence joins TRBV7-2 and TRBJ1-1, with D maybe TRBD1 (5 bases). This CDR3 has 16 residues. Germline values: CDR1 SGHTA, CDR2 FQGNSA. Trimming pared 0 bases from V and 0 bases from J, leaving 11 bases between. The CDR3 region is CASSLASTQVNTEAFF. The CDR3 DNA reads TGTGCCAGCAGCTTAGCGAGCACACAGGTGAACACTGAAGCTTTCTTT.